This TCR beta chain was recorded in a study of T cell responses to AZD1222 COVID-19 vaccine. Whole-study results and caveats: The peak T cell response came first, and repertoires were sampled only after it. The sample set comprised mostly white British donors with more females, and clonal diversity was possibly underestimated.

Turning to this clone: Its antigen is undetermined.

The CDR3 runs to 15 residues. Germline CDR1 and CDR2: SGHVS and FQNEAQ. The V end lost 5 bases, the J end lost 1 base, and 15 bases lay between the germline ends. Generated by immunoSEQ multiplex PCR, the TCRdb table keeps only in-frame clones and is missing some. In the table there are tens of thousands of clones, about three quarters of which are singletons. Both about-4-week and about-12-week second-dose recipients were combined. The V call is TRBV7-8, the J call TRBJ2-7; a weak D match, TRBD1 (7 bases). The input for sequencing was peripheral blood, taken 28 days after the second AZD1222 dose. The TCR sequence derives from an adult who received the AZD1222 COVID-19 vaccine. CDR3 sequence: CASSPMTGTSYEQYF. The CDR3 nucleotides read TGTGCCAGCAGCCCGATGACAGGGACTTCCTACGAGCAGTACTTC.